These 13 T cell receptor beta chains share one sample of origin, sequenced in a study of blood T cells in healthy people across ages. The authors ran a second PCR of roughly 6 to 12 cycles using a sample-barcoded 5' primer and a J-beta primer mix. A single record per CDR3 protein comes from TCRdb applying MiXCR to the 5' RACE reads. This table has about 830,000 distinct CDR3 sequences, about 62% appearing once. Sequencing was performed on blood. The receptor source for this set is a man aged 30-40 years in good health.

The rearrangement joins TRBV10-1 to TRBJ2-5; TRBD1 agrees at 8 bases. Unmatched junction bases numbered 14, after V lost 6 bases and J lost 2 bases. The CDR3 extends over 17 amino acids. Germline-derived CDR1 and CDR2 are WNHNN and SYGVQD (reference sequence). CDR3 DNA: TGCGCCAGCAGGGATAATGGACAGGGTGTTTCTCAAGAGACCCAGTACTTC. As protein: CASRDNGQGVSQETQYF.

Worth noting for this clonotype: A read error may be the cause here, since a much bigger clone is one base away. V usage is TRBV3-1 and J usage is TRBJ1-5, with unresolved D. This CDR3 region has 13 residues. CDR1 and CDR2 (germline): LGHDT, YNNKEL (reference sequence). CDR3 amino acids: CASSLYSHQPQHF. The CDR3 bases are TGTGCCAGCAGCCTCTATAGCCATCAGCCCCAGCATTTT.

V gene TRBV5-1 combines with J gene TRBJ2-3; 7 positions match TRBD2. This CDR3 has 15 residues. V was clipped by 4 bases and J by 0 bases; unmatched bases: 5. The germline V gene encodes CDR1 SGHRS and CDR2 YFSETQ. This CDR3 reads CASSVLAESTDTQYF. The CDR3 bases are TGCGCCAGCAGCGTTCTAGCGGAAAGCACAGATACGCAGTATTTT.

This clonotype came up a few times. The chain has TRBV6-2 or TRBV6-3 and TRBJ2-1; a possible D gene is TRBD2 (5 bases). The V end was cut by 3 bases, the J end by 10 bases, with 16 bases between. Germline assignment: CDR1 MNHEY and CDR2 SVGEGT. CDR3 length equals 14 residues. The CDR3 nucleotides are TGTGCCAGCAGTTATACCCCGACTTCGGGGGAGCAGTTCTTC. It encodes CASSYTPTSGEQFF.

The chain uses TRBV7-6 and TRBJ2-5; 12 positions match TRBD2. Matching the DNA end better, TRBJ2-7 makes the J call doubtful. CDR1 is SGHVS and CDR2 is FNYEAQ in the germline V gene. This CDR3 comprises 19 residues. The CDR3 nucleotides read TGTGCCAGCAGCTTAGCGCAAGATCCTAGCGGGAGGGCGAGCTACGAGCAGTACTTC. Amino acids: CASSLAQDPSGRASYEQYF.

This clonotype was counted a few times. The chain combines TRBV20-1 with TRBJ1-2; D might be TRBD1 (6 bases). Germline CDR1 is DFQATT and CDR2 is SNEGSKA (reference sequence). The V end lost 0 bases, the J end lost 6 bases, and 20 bases lay between the germline ends. CDR3 size: 16 residues. In DNA form, the CDR3 reads TGCAGTGCTAGAGATCTGAGTTTAGGGGGGCCCGATGGCTACACCTTC. This encodes CSARDLSLGGPDGYTF.

This clonotype came up once. This chain joins TRBV7-9 and TRBJ2-7, with 10 bases fitting TRBD2. V trimming: 6 bases; J trimming: 0 bases; junction bases outside the gene matches: 11. In germline, CDR1 is SEHNR, CDR2 FQNEAQ (reference sequence). The CDR3 consists of 17 residues. For the CDR3, the DNA is TGTGCCAGCAGTCTCGACAGGACTAGCGGAAGCTCCTACGAGCAGTACTTC. Its protein product is CASSLDRTSGSSYEQYF.

The chain joins TRBV20-1 to TRBJ2-7; D gene unclear. The germline V gene has CDR1 DFQATT and CDR2 SNEGSKA (reference sequence). V was clipped by 1 base and J by 4 bases, with 8 bases between them. This CDR3 is 12 amino acids long. Here the CDR3 DNA reads TGCAGTGCTAGAGGAGATCTTTACGAGCAGTACTTC. Translated: CSARGDLYEQYF.

This clonotype came up a few times. The CDR3 protein is CASRSGTSPDTQYF. In DNA form, the CDR3 reads TGTGCCAGCAGGTCCGGGACTAGCCCAGATACGCAGTATTTT. The chain recombines TRBV7-6 with TRBJ2-3; 9 bases line up with TRBD2. Germline CDR1 is SGHVS and CDR2 is FNYEAQ. Trimming took 6 bases from V and 4 from J; bases not matched to a gene: 5. CDR3 length equals 14 residues.

The CDR3 spells CASRNLLYQETQYF. Written as DNA, the CDR3 is TGTGCCAGCAGAAATTTGCTGTACCAAGAGACCCAGTACTTC. The V and J genes are TRBV11-2 and TRBJ2-5; D remains unclear. This CDR3 is built from 14 residues. Trimming cost V 6 bases and J 0 bases, with 11 bases left between them. From germline, CDR1 is SGHAT and CDR2 FQNNGV.

This clonotype was seen just once. The chain couples TRBV6-2 or TRBV6-3 to TRBJ2-1; D ambiguous. The germline gives CDR1 MNHEY, CDR2 SVGEGT. The CDR3 contains 11 residues. Trimming took off 2 bases at V and 11 bases at J, with 7 bases between the two ends. Here the CDR3 DNA reads TGTGCCAGCAGTTACGTTCTAAAGCAGTTCTTC. Translating it yields CASSYVLKQFF.

Remarks on this clonotype: The junction departs from germline at one end; a sequencing error may be responsible. V gene TRBV11-2 combines with J gene TRBJ1-6; D ambiguous. The CDR3 totals 18 residues. Germline V lookup: CDR1 SGHAT, CDR2 FQNNGV. CDR3 sequence reads: CASSLRLRGAATVAPPHF. CDR3 nucleotides: TGTGCCAGCAGCTTACGACTTCGAGGAGCAGCCACCGTGGCACCCCCCCACTTT.

This clonotype was observed a handful of times. The chain couples TRBV27 to TRBJ2-4; D not resolved. Germline CDR1 and CDR2: MNHEY and SMNVEV (reference sequence). The CDR3 runs to 13 residues. The ends were cut back, 5 bases at V and 11 bases at J, with 16 bases in the middle. The CDR3 DNA reads TGTGCCAGCAGTCTCACCGGGCAAGCCTTTCAGTACTTC. It codes for CASSLTGQAFQYF.